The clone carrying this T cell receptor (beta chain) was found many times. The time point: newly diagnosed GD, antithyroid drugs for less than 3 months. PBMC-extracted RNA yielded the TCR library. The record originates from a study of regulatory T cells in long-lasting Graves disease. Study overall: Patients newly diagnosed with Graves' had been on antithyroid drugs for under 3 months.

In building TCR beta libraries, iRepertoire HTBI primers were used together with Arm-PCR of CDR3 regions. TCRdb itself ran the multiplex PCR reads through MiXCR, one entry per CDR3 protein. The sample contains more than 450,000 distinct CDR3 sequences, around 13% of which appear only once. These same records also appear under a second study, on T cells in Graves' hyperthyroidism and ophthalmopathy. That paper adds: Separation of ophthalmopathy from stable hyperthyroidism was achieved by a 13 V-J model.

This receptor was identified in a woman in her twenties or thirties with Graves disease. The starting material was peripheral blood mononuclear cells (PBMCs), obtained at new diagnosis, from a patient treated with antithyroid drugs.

CDR3 loop: CASSRGQGVGEAFF. In DNA, the CDR3 is TGTGCCAGCAGTAGGGGACAGGGGGTCGGTGAAGCTTTCTTT. The chain is built from TRBV2 and TRBJ1-1, with TRBD1 matching 11 bases. Trimming at V came to 5 bases and at J to 7 bases, leaving 6 bases not matched to a gene. The CDR3 has 14 amino acids. CDR1 and CDR2 from the germline V gene are SNHLY and FYNNEI.